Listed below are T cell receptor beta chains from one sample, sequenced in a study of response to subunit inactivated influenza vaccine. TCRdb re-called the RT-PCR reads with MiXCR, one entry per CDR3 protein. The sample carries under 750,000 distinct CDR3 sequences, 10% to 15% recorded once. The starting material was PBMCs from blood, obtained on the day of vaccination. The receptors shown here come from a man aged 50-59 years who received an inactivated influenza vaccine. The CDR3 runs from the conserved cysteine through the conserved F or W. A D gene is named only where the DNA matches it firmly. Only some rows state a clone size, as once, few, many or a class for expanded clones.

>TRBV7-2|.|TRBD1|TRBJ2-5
TGTGCCAGCAGCTGGGACAGGGTTCTGACGGAGACCCAGTACTTC
CASSWDRVLTETQYF
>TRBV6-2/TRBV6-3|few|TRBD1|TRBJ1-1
TGTGCCAGCAGACAATATCGCGCCGGGACAGGGAACACTGAAGCTTTCTTT
CASRQYRAGTGNTEAFF
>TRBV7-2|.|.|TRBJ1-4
TGTGCCAGCAGCCCCAGGAACCCCCCTAACGAAAAACTGTTTTTT
CASSPRNPPNEKLFF
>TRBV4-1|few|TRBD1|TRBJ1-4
TGCGCCAGCAGCCGGTCAGGGACAGGGAATGAAAAACTGTTTTTT
CASSRSGTGNEKLFF
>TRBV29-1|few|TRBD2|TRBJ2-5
TGCAGCGCCGCAAGGCGGGGGGTTCAAGAGACCCAGTACTTC
CSAARRGVQETQYF
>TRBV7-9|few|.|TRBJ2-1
TGTGCCACCGCTCTATCTGGTAATGAGCAGTTCTTC
CATALSGNEQFF
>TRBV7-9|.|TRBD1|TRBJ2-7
TGTGCCAGCAGCTTAGAAACAGGGGTCGGCGAGCAGTACTTC
CASSLETGVGEQYF
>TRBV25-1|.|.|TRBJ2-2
TGTGCCAGCAGTGAATATATGAGGGAGACCGGGGAGCTGTTTTTT
CASSEYMRETGELFF
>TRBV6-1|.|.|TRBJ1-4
TGTGCCAGCAGTCCCCAGACACATACTAATGAAAAACTGTTTTTT
CASSPQTHTNEKLFF
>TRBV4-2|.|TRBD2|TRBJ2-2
TGTGCCAGCACGACTAGCGGGAGTACCGGGGAGCTGTTTTTT
CASTTSGSTGELFF
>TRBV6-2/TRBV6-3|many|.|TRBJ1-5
TGTGCCAGCAGACCCGGGACACCGGCCCAGCCCCAGCATTTT
CASRPGTPAQPQHF
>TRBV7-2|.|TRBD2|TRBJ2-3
TGTGCCAGCAGCCTGTCTCGACTAGCGGTCACAGATACGCAGTATTTT
CASSLSRLAVTDTQYF
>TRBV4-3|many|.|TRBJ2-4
TGCGCCAGCAGCCAAGGCTGGCTAGCAGAAAACATTCAGTACTTC
CASSQGWLAENIQYF
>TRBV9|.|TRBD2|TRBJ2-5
TGTGCCAGCAGCGTAGGTCTAGCGGGATGGGAGACCCAGTACTTC
CASSVGLAGWETQYF
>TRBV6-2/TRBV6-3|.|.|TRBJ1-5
TGTGCCAGCAGCCCCCTGGAGATCAATCAGCCCCAGCATTTT
CASSPLEINQPQHF
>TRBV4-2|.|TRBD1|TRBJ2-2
TGTGCCAGCAGGGTATACCGGGACAGCCATACCGGGGAGCTGTTTTTT
CASRVYRDSHTGELFF
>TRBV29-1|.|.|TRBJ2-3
TGCAGCGTTGACCCGGGCCACACAGATACGCAGTATTTT
CSVDPGHTDTQYF
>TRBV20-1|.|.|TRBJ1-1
TGCAGTGCTTTAAGACAGGACCGCTCGAACACTGAAGCTTTCTTT
CSALRQDRSNTEAFF
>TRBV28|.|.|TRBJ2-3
TGTGCCAGCAGTATGTGGGGGGAGCACACAGATACGCAGTATTTT
CASSMWGEHTDTQYF
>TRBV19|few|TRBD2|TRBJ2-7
TGTGCCAGTAGTATGGGTCTAGCGGCAACCTACGAGCAGTACTTC
CASSMGLAATYEQYF
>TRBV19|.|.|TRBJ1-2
TGTGCCAGTAGAGGGTCAACCCCTACGAACTATGGCTACACCTTC
CASRGSTPTNYGYTF
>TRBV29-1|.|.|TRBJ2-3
TGCAGCGTTGAAGGAGGACGGTGGTATGCAGATACGCAGTATTTT
CSVEGGRWYADTQYF
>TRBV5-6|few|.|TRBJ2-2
TGTGCCAGCAGCTCGATAACAAGAAACACCGGGGAGCTGTTTTTT
CASSSITRNTGELFF
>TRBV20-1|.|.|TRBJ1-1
TGCAGTGTTCGAACAGGCGGACCGAACACTGAAGCTTTCTTT
CSVRTGGPNTEAFF
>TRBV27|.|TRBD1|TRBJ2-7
TGTGCCAGCAGTTTACGCCGTGGGACAGCCACCTACGAGCAGTACTTC
CASSLRRGTATYEQYF
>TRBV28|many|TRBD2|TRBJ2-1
TGTGCCAGCAGTCGAGCCGGGAGGGCCTTAAATGAGCAGTTCTTC
CASSRAGRALNEQFF
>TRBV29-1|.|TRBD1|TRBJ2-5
TGCAGCGCCCAAAGACAGGGAAAAGAGACCCAGTACTTC
CSAQRQGKETQYF
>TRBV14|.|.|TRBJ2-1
TGTGCCAGCAGCCAAGGTCCCTCTAGCGTAAGACAGTTCTTC
CASSQGPSSVRQFF
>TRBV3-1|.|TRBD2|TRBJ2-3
TGTGCCAGCACCTTAGCGGGGGCCAACACAGATACGCAGTATTTT
CASTLAGANTDTQYF